The clone carrying this T cell receptor (beta chain) was counted once. This record belongs to a study of blood T cell repertoires in COVID-19. Assay: immunoSEQ multiplex PCR; the TCRdb copy retains only in-frame clones and omits some. The sample lists 150,000 or so clones, approximately 87% occurring once. The sequence derives from a man older than 75 with acute or convalescent COVID-19. Sequenced: peripheral blood.

DNA for the CDR3: TGCAGCGTGGCCGACAGGCGCTCCTACGAGCAGTACTTC. Encoded protein: CSVADRRSYEQYF. The chain employs TRBV29-1 and TRBJ2-7, with D possibly being TRBD1 (6 bases). Trimming left V 6 bases short and J 0 bases short, with 12 bases between. From germline, CDR1 is SQVTM and CDR2 ANQGSEA. CDR3 length: 13 residues.